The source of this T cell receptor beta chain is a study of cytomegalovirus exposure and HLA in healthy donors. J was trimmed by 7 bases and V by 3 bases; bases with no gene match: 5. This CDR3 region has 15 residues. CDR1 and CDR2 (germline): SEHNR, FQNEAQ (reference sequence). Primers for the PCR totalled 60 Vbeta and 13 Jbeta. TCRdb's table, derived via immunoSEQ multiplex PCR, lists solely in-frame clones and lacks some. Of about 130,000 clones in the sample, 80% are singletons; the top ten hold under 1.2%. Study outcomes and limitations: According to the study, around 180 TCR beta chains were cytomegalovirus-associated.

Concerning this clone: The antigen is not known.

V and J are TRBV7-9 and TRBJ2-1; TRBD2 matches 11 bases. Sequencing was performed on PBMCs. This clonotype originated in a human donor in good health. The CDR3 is CASSLSLAGENEQFF. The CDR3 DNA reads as TGTGCCAGCAGCTTGTCACTAGCGGGGGAAAATGAGCAGTTCTTC. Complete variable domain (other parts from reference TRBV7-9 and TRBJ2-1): DTGVSQNPRHKITKRGQNVTFRCDPISEHNRLYWYRQTLGQGPEFLTYFQNEAQLEKSRLLSDRFSAERPKGSFSTLEIQRTEQGDSAMYLCASSLSLAGENEQFFGPGTRLTVL.